The 32 T cell receptor beta chains below were found in one sample sequenced in a study of control samples from healthy donors and cancer patients. Clones were sequenced by immunoSEQ multiplex PCR, and TCRdb holds only the in-frame ones, with some missing. The sample has about 29,000 clones, 87% seen once; the top ten hold around 3.6%. The sequenced sample was formalin-fixed, paraffin-embedded tissue. Receptor source: a female donor with melanoma.

This clone has only a few counts. V and J are TRBV10-1 and TRBJ1-5, with no clear D. CDR1 WNHNN and CDR2 SYGVQD come from the germline V gene (reference sequence). The CDR3 extends over 14 amino acids. V dropped 11 bases and J dropped 9 bases, with 23 bases sitting between them. The CDR3, as DNA: TGCGCCCTCTCGACCCCTGGGCCCCTTACGCCCCAGCATTTT. Translated, it gives CALSTPGPLTPQHF.

The chain joins TRBV18 to TRBJ1-1; D remains ambiguous. CDR1 and CDR2 from the germline V gene are KGHSH and LQKENI. V was shortened by 2 bases and J by 1 base, with 11 bases between the two germline ends. This CDR3 contains 15 residues. The chain's CDR3 is CASSPTEIGNTEAFF. For the CDR3, the DNA is TGTGCCAGCTCACCAACGGAGATAGGGAACACTGAAGCTTTCTTT.

The chain couples TRBV6-5 to TRBJ1-3; no clear D. V dropped 10 bases and J dropped 3 bases, with 7 bases sitting between them. This CDR3 contains 11 residues. The germline gives CDR1 MNHEY, CDR2 SVGAGI. CDR3 in amino acids: CATRDGNTIYF. CDR3 nucleotides: TGTGCCACCCGCGATGGAAACACCATATATTTT.

In nucleotides, the CDR3 is TGCGCCAGCAGCTTGGGGCTAGCGGGAGGGCGTGAGACCCAGTACTTC. Translation: CASSLGLAGGRETQYF. The rearrangement links TRBV5-1 to TRBJ2-5; 12 nucleotides agree with TRBD2. Losses at the gene ends were 0 bases for V and 5 bases for J; bases not matched to a gene: 5. The CDR3 has 16 amino acids. In germline, CDR1 is SGHRS, CDR2 YFSETQ.

This clone has just one count. The rearrangement uses TRBV19 and TRBJ2-7, with TRBD1 matching 8 bases. Germline V gene data show CDR1 as LNHDA and CDR2 as SQIVND (reference sequence). This CDR3 spans 14 amino acids. Trimming took 3 bases from V and 11 from J; bases not matched to a gene: 12. This chain's CDR3 is CASSISQGAEIEYF. The CDR3 DNA reads TGTGCCAGTAGTATTAGCCAGGGGGCAGAGATCGAGTACTTC.

The rearrangement joins TRBV29-1 to TRBJ2-3; 7 nucleotides match TRBD2. The V segment lost 6 bases and the J segment 2 bases; nucleotides outside the gene matches: 5. Germline V gene lookup returns CDR1 SQVTM and CDR2 ANQGSEA. The CDR3 totals 13 residues. The CDR3 sequence is CSVPLAATDTQYF. CDR3 nucleotide sequence: TGCAGCGTACCTCTAGCGGCCACAGATACGCAGTATTTT.

This clone was found once. The chain combines TRBV9 with TRBJ1-1, with D uncertain. CDR1 SGDLS and CDR2 YYNGEE come from the germline V gene. Trimming shortened V by 2 bases and J by 0 bases, and 11 bases separated the two germline ends. The CDR3 loop spans 15 amino acids. DNA of the CDR3: TGTGCCAGCAGCGTCCCCGGAACTCTGAACACTGAAGCTTTCTTT. Amino acid sequence: CASSVPGTLNTEAFF.

To note about this clone: Other DNA sequences in the same sample also yield this CDR3. This CDR3 reads CASSEPGETGELFF. CDR3 bases: TGTGCCAGCAGTGAACCAGGAGAGACCGGGGAGCTGTTTTTT. This chain links TRBV6-1 with TRBJ2-2; D gene ambiguous. Trimming removed 2 bases at V and 5 bases at J, with 9 bases between. The germline gives CDR1 MNHNS, CDR2 SASEGT. The CDR3 loop spans 14 amino acids.

The V and J genes are TRBV18 and TRBJ2-1, with 14 bases matching TRBD2. Germline CDR1 reads KGHSH; CDR2 reads LQKENI. The CDR3 contains 17 residues. V gave up 3 bases and J gave up 7 bases; unmatched junction bases: 8. The CDR3 DNA reads TGTGCCAGCTCACCGCAGGGACTAGCGGGAGAGGGGAATGAGCAGTTCTTC. It specifies CASSPQGLAGEGNEQFF.

V is TRBV19 and J is TRBJ1-2, with 7 nucleotides matching TRBD1. The V gene end was trimmed by 4 bases and the J gene end by 4 bases; junction bases not matched to a gene: 6. CDR1 LNHDA and CDR2 SQIVND come from the germline V gene (reference sequence). The CDR3 loop spans 14 amino acids. The CDR3: CASSSRDSFYGYTF. The CDR3 DNA follows: TGTGCCAGTAGTAGTCGGGACAGCTTCTATGGCTACACCTTC.

The genes are TRBV5-4 and TRBJ2-7; 7 bases match TRBD1. V shed 7 bases and J 3 bases; nucleotides not matched to a gene: 10. The germline gives CDR1 SGHNT, CDR2 YYREEE (reference sequence). The CDR3 has 14 residues. The DNA for the CDR3 is TGTGCCAGCCGCCGAGAGGGGGCCAACTACGAGCAGTACTTC. This codes for CASRREGANYEQYF. Supplemented by reference TRBV5-4 and TRBJ2-7, the full variable domain reads ETGVTQSPTHLIKTRGQQVTLRCSSQSGHNTVSWYQQALGQGPQFIFQYYREEENGRGNFPPRFSGLQFPNYSSELNVNALELDDSALYLCASRREGANYEQYFGPGTRLTVT.

V is TRBV28 and J is TRBJ1-2; 10 bases line up with TRBD1. The germline CDR1 and CDR2 sequences are MDHEN and SYDVKM. The junction had 11 bases not matched to a gene; V was cut back by 9 bases and J by 1 base. This CDR3 contains 16 residues. The CDR3 protein is CASSSRGQGNNYGYTF. The CDR3 bases are TGTGCCAGTTCCAGCCGGGGACAGGGGAATAACTATGGCTACACCTTC.

The chain recombines TRBV21-1 with TRBJ2-4; TRBD1, the table's D call, lacks a check against the DNA. TRBV21-1 is noted as a pseudogene. This CDR3 is built from 13 residues. CDR3 in amino acids: CASSTGIKNIQYF. In nucleotides, the CDR3 is TGTGCCAGCAGCACAGGAATAAAAAACATTCAGTACTTC.

Of note for this clone: Mismatch with germline at one junction end may stem from a read error. The chain carries TRBV5-4 and TRBJ2-3; D gene ambiguous. CDR3 length equals 12 residues. Per germline, CDR1 SGHNT and CDR2 YYREEE (reference sequence). The CDR3 coding sequence is TGTACCAGCAGCTCTTTCACAGATACGCAGTATTTT. Protein product: CTSSSFTDTQYF.

The rearrangement links TRBV7-2 to TRBJ2-3; a weak D match, TRBD1 (6 bases). CDR3 length: 16 amino acids. Trimming shortened V by 2 bases and J by 8 bases, and 20 bases separated the two germline ends. Germline V CDR1 and CDR2: SGHTA, FQGNSA. The CDR3 DNA reads as TGTGCCAGCAGCTTACTGCCGAGCGGCCTAGGGGGTACGCAGTATTTT. It is translated as CASSLLPSGLGGTQYF.

The chain uses TRBV3-1 (or the pseudogene TRBV3-2) and TRBJ1-1, with D unclear. Germline V gene data show CDR1 as LGHDT and CDR2 as YNNKEL (reference sequence). Trimming stripped 3 bases from V and 2 bases from J, with 7 bases between. The CDR3 covers 13 residues. CDR3 in DNA: TGTGCCAGCAGCCAGTCCGCCAACACTGAAGCTTTCTTT. It translates to CASSQSANTEAFF.

The V gene is TRBV4-3, the J gene TRBJ2-3; 8 nucleotides line up with TRBD2. Germline loops: CDR1 LGHNA, CDR2 YSLEER. The CDR3 is made up of 17 amino acids. J was trimmed by 2 bases and V by 3 bases; bases with no gene match: 10. The CDR3 sequence is CASSHRAREDATDTQYF. The CDR3 bases are TGCGCCAGCAGCCATCGGGCGCGGGAGGATGCCACAGATACGCAGTATTTT.

In this sample, this clone turned up once. The gene calls are TRBV5-5 and TRBJ1-5; D is unresolved. This CDR3 comprises 15 residues. Between the trimmed V and J ends, which lost 1 base and 5 bases, there was a span of 13 bases. CDR1 is SGHKS, CDR2 YYEKEE, per germline (reference sequence). CDR3 sequence: CASSLNSRGDQPQHF. CDR3 sequence (DNA): TGTGCCAGCAGCTTGAATAGTCGCGGGGATCAGCCCCAGCATTTT.

CDR3 nucleotides: TGTGCCAGCAGCCCCAGACCTAGCTCTGGAAACACCATATATTTT. Its translation is CASSPRPSSGNTIYF. The rearrangement uses TRBV9 and TRBJ1-3; D remains ambiguous. This CDR3 has 15 amino acids. Trimming removed 4 bases at V and 0 bases at J, with 11 bases between. In germline, CDR1 is SGDLS, CDR2 YYNGEE.

The chain couples TRBV4-1 to TRBJ1-5; no clear D. The CDR3 consists of 17 residues. The V end was cut by 0 bases, the J end by 0 bases, with 12 bases between. Germline V lookup: CDR1 MGHRA, CDR2 YSYEKL. CDR3 in amino acids: CASSQEERASSNQPQHF. DNA of the CDR3: TGCGCCAGCAGCCAAGAAGAGCGCGCTAGTAGCAATCAGCCCCAGCATTTT.

The chain carries TRBV7-9 and TRBJ2-7; D is unresolved. Germline V lookup: CDR1 SEHNR, CDR2 FQNEAQ (reference sequence). Trimming took 3 bases from V and 0 from J, leaving 12 bases between them. CDR3 length: 15 amino acids. CDR3 nucleotides: TGTGCCAGCAGCTTGGCAGGCAGATACTCCTACGAGCAGTACTTC. Its protein is CASSLAGRYSYEQYF.

The CDR3 here is CASSWDSGSYEQYF. The CDR3 DNA follows: TGTGCCAGCAGCTGGGACAGCGGCTCCTACGAGCAGTACTTC. This sequence joins TRBV5-4 and TRBJ2-7; 7 bases agree with TRBD1. The CDR3 covers 14 residues. Germline CDR1 SGHNT, CDR2 YYREEE (reference sequence). V dropped 3 bases and J dropped 0; count of bases not matched to a gene: 3.

The chain uses TRBV15 and TRBJ1-4; no definite D call. The germline gives CDR1 LNHNV, CDR2 YYDKDF (reference sequence). The CDR3 has 15 amino acids. V lost 0 bases and J 4 bases, leaving 9 bases between the germline ends. CDR3: CATSRDRKNNEKLFF. In DNA, the CDR3 is TGTGCCACCAGCAGAGATCGAAAAAATAATGAAAAACTGTTTTTT.

This clone has just one count. A read error is possible here, since a much larger clone lies one base away. The same CDR3 also results from other DNA sequences found in this sample. The genes are TRBV2 and TRBJ2-7; unclear D gene. The CDR3 sequence is 12 residues long. Germline lookup yields CDR1 SNHLY and CDR2 FYNNEI. The CDR3 spells CASSRPSNEQYF. CDR3 coding DNA: TGTGCCAGCAGTCGGCCCAGCAACGAGCAATACTTC.

V is TRBV3-1 (or the pseudogene TRBV3-2) and J is TRBJ2-7, with 15 bases that match TRBD2. The ends lost 5 bases at V and 1 base at J; junction bases unmatched: 3. CDR1 is LGHDT and CDR2 is YNNKEL in the germline V gene (reference sequence). The length of the CDR3 is 16 residues. DNA of the CDR3: TGTGCCAGCAGCGGGACTAGCGGGAGGATTTCCTACGAGCAGTACTTC. Amino acid sequence: CASSGTSGRISYEQYF.

V and J are TRBV6-2 or TRBV6-3 and TRBJ1-3; weak D call: TRBD1 (5 bases). The ends were cut back, 6 bases at V and 4 bases at J, with 16 bases in the middle. CDR3 length: 15 residues. CDR1 and CDR2 (germline): MNHEY, SVGEGT. The CDR3 here is CASSIGAVDGNTIYF. As DNA, the CDR3 is TGTGCCAGCAGCATTGGGGCTGTCGACGGAAACACCATATATTTT.

V usage is TRBV7-9 and J usage is TRBJ1-1, with D unclear. Between the trimmed V and J ends, which lost 5 bases and 1 base, there was a span of 5 bases. The CDR3 runs 12 residues. Germline CDR1 reads SEHNR; CDR2 reads FQNEAQ (reference sequence). CDR3 in DNA: TGTGCCAGCAGCCAACAGAACACTGAAGCTTTCTTT. Its translation is CASSQQNTEAFF. Combining the CDR3 with reference TRBV7-9 and TRBJ1-1 gives the whole variable domain DTGVSQNPRHKITKRGQNVTFRCDPISEHNRLYWYRQTLGQGPEFLTYFQNEAQLEKSRLLSDRFSAERPKGSFSTLEIQRTEQGDSAMYLCASSQQNTEAFFGQGTRLTVV.

The rearrangement joins TRBV5-4 to TRBJ2-7; 9 bases line up with TRBD1. V was pared by 4 bases and J by 4 bases, with 9 bases of the junction left unmatched. Per the germline V gene, CDR1 is SGHNT and CDR2 is YYREEE (reference sequence). The CDR3 length is 15 residues. The CDR3 DNA follows: TGTGCCAGCAGCCAGGACAGGGGCCCAACTTACGAGCAGTACTTC. Its translation is CASSQDRGPTYEQYF.

The CDR3 coding sequence is TGCGCCAGCAGCTGGGGGGCAGATACGCAGTATTTT. Residues: CASSWGADTQYF. The V gene is TRBV5-1, the J gene TRBJ2-3; D may be TRBD2 (6 bases). CDR1 SGHRS and CDR2 YFSETQ come from the germline V gene. V lost 3 bases and J 4 bases, leaving 6 bases between the germline ends. The CDR3 spans 12 residues.

The rearrangement uses TRBV10-1 and TRBJ2-1; TRBD2 matches at 9 bases. Germline-derived CDR1 and CDR2 are WNHNN and SYGVQD (reference sequence). The ends lost 0 bases at V and 7 bases at J; junction bases unmatched: 7. The CDR3 has 16 residues. The CDR3 sequence: CASSESASGMYNEQFF. DNA for the CDR3: TGCGCCAGCAGTGAGTCAGCTAGCGGGATGTATAATGAGCAGTTCTTC.

This clone was counted once. V usage is TRBV5-1 and J usage is TRBJ2-3, with 9 bases matching TRBD2. CDR3 length: 12 amino acids. J lost 6 bases, V lost 9 bases, and 5 bases had no gene match. From germline, CDR1 is SGHRS and CDR2 YFSETQ. The CDR3 protein is CATREGRDTQYF. The CDR3 DNA follows: TGCGCCACGCGGGAGGGCCGGGATACGCAGTATTTT.

This rearrangement joins TRBV7-8 to TRBJ1-4; no clear D. CDR1 and CDR2 (germline): SGHVS, FQNEAQ. Deletions cut 2 bases from V and 2 bases from J, with 15 bases between. The CDR3 sequence is 17 residues long. This CDR3 is CASSLFGFSDTNEKLFF. The CDR3 region has the DNA TGTGCCAGCAGCTTATTCGGTTTCTCGGACACTAATGAAAAACTGTTTTTT.